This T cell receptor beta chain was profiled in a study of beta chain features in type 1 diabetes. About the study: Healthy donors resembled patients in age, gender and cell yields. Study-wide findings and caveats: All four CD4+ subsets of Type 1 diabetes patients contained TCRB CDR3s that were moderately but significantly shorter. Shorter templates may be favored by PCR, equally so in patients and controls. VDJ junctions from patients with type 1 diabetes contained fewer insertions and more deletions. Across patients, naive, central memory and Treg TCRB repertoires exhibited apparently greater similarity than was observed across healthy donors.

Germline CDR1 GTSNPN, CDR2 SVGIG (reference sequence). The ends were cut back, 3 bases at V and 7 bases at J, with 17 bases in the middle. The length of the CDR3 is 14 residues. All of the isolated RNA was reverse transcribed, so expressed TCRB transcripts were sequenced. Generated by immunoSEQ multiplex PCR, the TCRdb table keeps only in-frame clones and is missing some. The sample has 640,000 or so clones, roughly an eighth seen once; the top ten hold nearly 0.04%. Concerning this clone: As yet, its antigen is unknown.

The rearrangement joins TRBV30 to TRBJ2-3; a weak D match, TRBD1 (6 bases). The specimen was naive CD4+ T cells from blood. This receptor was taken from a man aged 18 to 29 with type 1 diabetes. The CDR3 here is CAWRQGSHPNTQYF. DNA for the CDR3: TGTGCCTGGAGACAGGGTTCCCACCCGAATACGCAGTATTTT.